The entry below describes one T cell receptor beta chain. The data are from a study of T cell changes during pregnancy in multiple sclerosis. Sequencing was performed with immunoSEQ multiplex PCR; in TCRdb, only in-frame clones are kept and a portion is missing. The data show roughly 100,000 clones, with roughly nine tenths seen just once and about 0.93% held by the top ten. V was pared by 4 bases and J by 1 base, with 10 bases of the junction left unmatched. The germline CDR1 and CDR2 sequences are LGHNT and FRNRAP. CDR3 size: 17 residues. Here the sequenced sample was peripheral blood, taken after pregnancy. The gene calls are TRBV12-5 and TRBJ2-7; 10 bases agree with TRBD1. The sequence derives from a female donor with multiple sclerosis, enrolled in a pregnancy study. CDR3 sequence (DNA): TGTGCTAGTGGTTCATCTACCCGGGACAGGGGATCCTACGAGCAGTACTTC. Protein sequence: CASGSSTRDRGSYEQYF.